Given below is one TCR beta chain in context. Generated by immunoSEQ multiplex PCR, the TCRdb table keeps only in-frame clones and is missing some. The sample shows around 89,000 clones, about 91% of them seen only once. The record originates from a study of blood T cell repertoires in COVID-19. Study overall: Sites in the United States, Italy and Spain provided acute and convalescent COVID-19 samples. PBMCs, B-cell-depleted T cells, or T cells were the source of the cDNA or gDNA that made up the material.

J gave up 4 bases and V 5 bases, and 2 bases lay outside the gene matches. From germline, CDR1 is MNHEY and CDR2 SMNVEV (reference sequence). This CDR3 has 14 residues. Sequenced input: peripheral blood. The V call is TRBV27, the J call TRBJ2-2, with 9 nucleotides matching TRBD2. The clonotype comes from a man aged 60 to 69 with acute or convalescent COVID-19. The CDR3 is CASSRLAVTGELFF. The CDR3 DNA reads as TGTGCCAGCAGTAGACTAGCGGTCACCGGGGAGCTGTTTTTT.